What follows are 5 T cell receptor beta chains derived from one specimen sequenced in a study of shared clonotypes between healthy human individuals. Profiling relied on immunoSEQ multiplex PCR, and the TCRdb table lists in-frame clones only, not all of them. Of a few million clones in the sample, roughly 93% are singletons; the top ten hold less than 2%. Naive CD8 populations comprised CD45RO-negative cells positively selected for CCR7, excluding terminally differentiated effector memory CD45RA+ cells. The material sequenced was naive CD8+ T cells from PBMCs. The receptors were sampled from a man between 18 and 35 years old in good health. Some clones in this sample may be carry-over from other donors' samples.

This clone was seen just once. The DNA of the CDR3 is TGTGCCAGCAGCATCCCGGGACAGAGCACAGATACGCAGTATTTT. This codes for CASSIPGQSTDTQYF. V is TRBV5-6 and J is TRBJ2-3; TRBD1 matches at 7 bases. Germline-derived CDR1 and CDR2 are SGHDT and YYEEEE. After removal of 4 bases from V and 0 bases from J, the junction contained 5 bases not matched to a gene. The CDR3 is 15 amino acids.

Regarding this clone: The sample contains more than one DNA sequence encoding this CDR3. The chain is built from TRBV29-1 and TRBJ1-1; D ambiguous. Germline lookup yields CDR1 SQVTM and CDR2 ANQGSEA. CDR3 length: 8 amino acids. Trimming stripped 5 bases from V and 6 bases from J, with 1 base between. The CDR3 DNA is TGCAGCGTTCCTGAAGCTTTCTTT. It codes for CSVPEAFF.

Of note for this clone: Other DNA sequences within the sample encode an identical CDR3. CDR3 loop: CASSLGSRETQYF. DNA for the CDR3: TGTGCCAGCAGCTTAGGCTCGCGGGAGACCCAGTACTTC. The chain links TRBV7-9 to TRBJ2-5; D unresolved. This CDR3 spans 13 amino acids. Germline values: CDR1 SEHNR, CDR2 FQNEAQ (reference sequence). V lost 1 base and J lost 5, with 8 bases in between. Supplemented by reference TRBV7-9 and TRBJ2-5, the full variable domain reads DTGVSQNPRHKITKRGQNVTFRCDPISEHNRLYWYRQTLGQGPEFLTYFQNEAQLEKSRLLSDRFSAERPKGSFSTLEIQRTEQGDSAMYLCASSLGSRETQYFGPGTRLLVL.

Turning to this clone: Other DNA sequences in this sample translate to the same CDR3. The chain recombines TRBV5-6 with TRBJ1-1; D call uncertain. There are 14 residues in the CDR3. From germline, CDR1 is SGHDT and CDR2 YYEEEE. With 0 bases removed from V and 2 bases from J, the gap between germline ends came to 8 bases. This CDR3 is CASSLGQTNTEAFF. Here the CDR3 DNA reads TGTGCCAGCAGCTTGGGCCAGACAAACACTGAAGCTTTCTTT.

Concerning this clone: This CDR3 is also generated by other DNA sequences in the sample. V gene TRBV27 combines with J gene TRBJ2-7, with 11 bases matching TRBD2. The CDR3 runs to 16 residues. Looked up from germline, CDR1 is MNHEY and CDR2 is SMNVEV (reference sequence). V lost 2 bases, J lost 2 bases, and 5 bases stayed unmatched. The CDR3 loop is CASSLTLAGGPYEQYF. As DNA, the CDR3 is TGTGCCAGCAGTTTAACCCTAGCGGGAGGTCCCTACGAGCAGTACTTC.